This T cell receptor (beta chain) was sequenced in a study of OX40 agonist ivuxolimab in advanced cancers. Autoimmune disease history or systemic immunosuppression barred patients. Study results and caveats: What antigens the expanded peripheral T cells recognized was never established. CD4+ and CD8+ blood T cells expanded clonally by week 6 at 0.1 to 3.0 mg/kg.

The CDR3 loop spans 14 amino acids. Trimming shortened V by 6 bases and J by 0 bases, and 8 bases separated the two germline ends. CDR1 is WNHNN and CDR2 is SYGVQD in the germline V gene (reference sequence). Clones were read by immunoSEQ multiplex PCR, and TCRdb kept only the in-frame ones, dropping some. The top ten hold 2% to 2.5% of the sample, which has tens of thousands of clones, about 89% seen once. A remark on this clone: What it binds is unknown.

The rearrangement uses TRBV10-1 and TRBJ2-2; D not resolved. The sample was CD4+ or CD8+ T cells sorted from blood, taken in a trial of the OX40 agonist ivuxolimab. The receptor comes from an adult with an advanced solid tumor such as melanoma, head and neck, liver or kidney cancer. CDR3 nucleotides: TGCGCCAGCAGGGACGGATCGAACACCGGGGAGCTGTTTTTT. Translating it yields CASRDGSNTGELFF.